This T cell receptor beta chain came from a study of blood T cell repertoires in COVID-19. Study-level background: Both acute and convalescent COVID-19 samples were obtained from the United States, Italy and Spain. From T cells, B-cell-depleted T cells, or PBMCs came the material, which was cDNA or gDNA.

Trimming cost V 4 bases and J 14 bases, with 12 bases left between them. Germline V lookup: CDR1 MGHDK, CDR2 SYGVNS. The CDR3 is 12 residues long. In the authors' workflow: Amplification of reference gene primers provided the estimated nucleated cell counts. Repertoires were generated with immunoSEQ multiplex PCR, while TCRdb's copy carries only in-frame clones and drops some. The V and J calls and clone size are taken from that table; D and trimming were inferred from the DNA. Among around 700,000 clones listed, 80% to 90% were seen once. Sequencing was performed on peripheral blood. The clonotype originates from a woman between 18 and 29 years old with acute or convalescent COVID-19. V is TRBV25-1 and J is TRBJ1-6; tentatively, D is TRBD1 (6 bases). CDR3 nucleotides: TGTGCCAGCAGTGGACAGGTTTTGACCCTCCACTTT. This codes for CASSGQVLTLHF.